This T cell receptor beta chain was captured by sequencing in a study of T cell changes during pregnancy in multiple sclerosis. Germline CDR1 and CDR2: SGHRS and YFSETQ. The CDR3 consists of 17 residues. After removal of 3 bases from V and 0 bases from J, the junction contained 5 bases not matched to a gene. This table comes from immunoSEQ multiplex PCR, and its TCRdb copy is limited to in-frame clones, with some not included. Seen here are roughly 89,000 clones, approximately 95% observed once, and the top ten hold around 1.7%. This TCR was recovered from a female donor in good health, enrolled as a control in a pregnancy study. The chain carries TRBV5-1 and TRBJ2-1; 11 bases fit TRBD2. Sequencing used peripheral blood, obtained after pregnancy. CDR3 nucleotides: TGCGCCAGCAGCTATACTAGCGGGAGTCCCTCCTACAATGAGCAGTTCTTC. It codes for CASSYTSGSPSYNEQFF.